These 31 T cell receptor beta chains were sequenced from one sample in a study of human CD8 memory T cell subsets (dated by TCRdb to 2019 to 2021). Early differentiated memory cells that were CCR7+ PD-1+ TIGIT+ and had dysfunctional, exhausted-like traits were classified as progenitor exhausted-like memory CD8+ T cells (TPEX). The run used a NextSeq 550. A Human TCR Profiling Kit was used to prepare UMI-labeled 5' RACE TCRbeta libraries. After TCRdb reprocessed the reads, each CDR3 protein sequence was kept as one row, without DNA. The sample table includes thousands of distinct CDR3 sequences. Around a fifth of the sample goes to the ten largest clones. The specimen was CD8+ T cells from PBMCs. The receptor set was obtained from a human donor in good health.

Frequency places this clonotype as medium-sized. The chain links TRBV29-1 to TRBJ2-7; TCRdb reports TRBD1, a call that lacks DNA to check it against. Germline CDR1 SQVTM, CDR2 ANQGSEA. This CDR3 has 11 amino acids. CDR3 protein: CSVEKGPEQYF.

The chain recombines TRBV7-9 with TRBJ2-7; without DNA, the TCRdb call of TRBD1 cannot be checked. Germline-derived CDR1 and CDR2 are SEHNR and FQNEAQ (reference sequence). The CDR3 contains 12 residues. CDR3 sequence: CASSLGQGAQYF.

This chain uses TRBV7-9 with TRBJ2-1; the TCRdb D gene call, TRBD1, has no DNA to confirm it. Looked up from germline, CDR1 is SEHNR and CDR2 is FQNEAQ (reference sequence). CDR3 size: 15 residues. This CDR3 reads CASSSGGPLYNEQFF.

This clonotype registers medium-sized by frequency. This chain uses TRBV5-1 with TRBJ2-3; TCRdb's D call of TRBD1 is untestable without DNA. Germline-derived CDR1 and CDR2 are SGHRS and YFSETQ. The CDR3 sequence is 15 residues long. CDR3 amino acids: CASSWGTGFTDTQYF.

This rearrangement joins TRBV20-1 to TRBJ2-5; TCRdb picks TRBD1, but there is no DNA to check that call. This CDR3 has 14 amino acids. Germline V gene data show CDR1 as DFQATT and CDR2 as SNEGSKA (reference sequence). CDR3 residues: CSAVHRVVRETQYF.

The chain links TRBV20-1 to TRBJ2-1. From germline, CDR1 is DFQATT and CDR2 SNEGSKA (reference sequence). The CDR3 runs to 11 residues. The CDR3 sequence: CSARIRYEQFF.

This sequence joins TRBV27 and TRBJ1-2; no DNA is available, so the TRBD1 call from TCRdb remains unchecked. The CDR3 runs 15 residues. Per the germline V gene, CDR1 is MNHEY and CDR2 is SMNVEV (reference sequence). CDR3 region: CASSLSWTGVYGYTF.

The chain combines TRBV20-1 with TRBJ1-2; TCRdb calls TRBD1, which cannot be checked without DNA. The CDR3 has 13 residues. Per the germline V gene, CDR1 is DFQATT and CDR2 is SNEGSKA (reference sequence). The CDR3 here is CSGWGRGNYGYTF.

The chain couples TRBV5-6 to TRBJ2-7; checking the TCRdb D call of TRBD2 is not possible without DNA. There are 14 residues in the CDR3. The germline V gene has CDR1 SGHDT and CDR2 YYEEEE. The CDR3 region is CASSPLAGDYEQYF.

The chain joins TRBV27 to TRBJ2-1. The CDR3 has 14 amino acids. Germline CDR1 MNHEY, CDR2 SMNVEV (reference sequence). This CDR3 reads CASSLSGDYNEQFF.

The chain recombines TRBV7-6 with TRBJ2-7; the TCRdb call, TRBD1, lacks DNA for checking. CDR3 length equals 13 residues. The V gene's germline CDR1 is SGHVS and CDR2 FNYEAQ. CDR3 amino acids: CASSLGEGNEQYF.

This chain's CDR3 is CASSIFPGLAGGFGELFF. The chain carries TRBV7-8 and TRBJ2-2; TCRdb proposes TRBD2, but this gene call is untestable without DNA. The CDR3 runs 18 residues. The V gene's germline CDR1 is SGHVS and CDR2 FQNEAQ.

J is TRBJ2-5 and V is TRBV7-3; TCRdb's D call of TRBD1 is untestable without DNA. This CDR3 region has 15 residues. Germline V gene lookup returns CDR1 SGHTA and CDR2 FQGTGA. CDR3 in amino acids: CASSLRGDSQETQYF.

The V gene is TRBV5-5, the J gene TRBJ2-5; the TCRdb call, TRBD1, lacks DNA for checking. This CDR3 has 15 amino acids. CDR1 SGHKS and CDR2 YYEKEE come from the germline V gene (reference sequence). CDR3 region: CASSLVGQIQETQYF.

Judged by frequency, this clonotype is medium-sized (0.01 to 0.1%). The chain employs TRBV20-1 and TRBJ2-3; absent DNA, TCRdb's TRBD2 call cannot be checked. CDR3 length: 17 amino acids. Looked up from germline, CDR1 is DFQATT and CDR2 is SNEGSKA (reference sequence). The CDR3 spells CSAVGLAGGPSTDTQYF.

The chain employs TRBV6-6 and TRBJ2-1; the TCRdb D gene call, TRBD2, has no DNA to confirm it. This CDR3 is 15 amino acids long. Germline V lookup: CDR1 MNHNY, CDR2 SVGAGI (reference sequence). Here the CDR3 reads CASSPSAGGKNEQFF.

V usage is TRBV7-2 and J usage is TRBJ2-3; lacking DNA, the TRBD1 call made by TCRdb goes unchecked. Germline V CDR1 and CDR2: SGHTA, FQGNSA. The CDR3 runs to 15 residues. This CDR3 is CASSLGQHRTDTQYF.

The chain joins TRBV6-5 to TRBJ1-1; TCRdb reports TRBD1, a call that lacks DNA to check it against. The V gene's germline CDR1 is MNHEY and CDR2 SVGAGI. The length of the CDR3 is 14 residues. The CDR3 sequence: CASSRTGRNTEAFF.

The rearrangement uses TRBV5-4 and TRBJ2-1; TCRdb gives TRBD1 as the D gene, but with no DNA this cannot be confirmed. Germline V gene lookup returns CDR1 SGHNT and CDR2 YYREEE (reference sequence). CDR3 size: 16 residues. The CDR3 spells CASNPGGVEIYNEQFF.

In terms of frequency, this clonotype is medium-sized. V usage is TRBV2 and J usage is TRBJ2-3; TCRdb picks TRBD2, but there is no DNA to check that call. Looked up from germline, CDR1 is SNHLY and CDR2 is FYNNEI. CDR3 length: 17 amino acids. The CDR3: CASSGEQSYFSTDTQYF.

The J gene is TRBJ2-4, the V gene TRBV2; the D call of TRBD2 rests on TCRdb alone, since no DNA is present to check it. This CDR3 contains 20 residues. The germline gives CDR1 SNHLY, CDR2 FYNNEI. The CDR3 loop reads CASSWTSGREDSGAKNIQYF.

The chain links TRBV4-3 to TRBJ1-4; the TCRdb call, TRBD1, lacks DNA for checking. The CDR3 is 15 amino acids. Germline V CDR1 and CDR2: LGHNA, YSLEER. The CDR3 here is CASSQTRGKGEKLFF.

The V gene is TRBV3-1, the J gene TRBJ2-1; TCRdb designates TRBD1, a call that cannot be tested without DNA. Germline values: CDR1 LGHDT, CDR2 YNNKEL (reference sequence). The CDR3 runs 14 residues. CDR3 loop: CASSLGQSYNEQFF.

Judged by frequency, this clonotype is medium-sized (0.01 to 0.1%). The rearrangement uses TRBV7-8 and TRBJ2-7; the D gene TCRdb calls, TRBD1, cannot be checked with no DNA. In germline, CDR1 is SGHVS, CDR2 FQNEAQ. The CDR3 is made up of 11 amino acids. The CDR3 reads CASSYGLGRYF.

V is TRBV14 and J is TRBJ2-5; there is no DNA to check the TCRdb D call of TRBD2. Germline loops: CDR1 SGHDN, CDR2 FVKESK. The CDR3 runs 15 residues. CDR3: CASSQVALVSETQYF.

V is TRBV20-1 and J is TRBJ1-2. Germline V gives CDR1 DFQATT, CDR2 SNEGSKA (reference sequence). The length of the CDR3 is 16 residues. CDR3 sequence: CSATDSGKVFNYGYTF.

The chain joins TRBV30 to TRBJ2-7; the D call of TRBD2 rests on TCRdb alone, since no DNA is present to check it. Germline values: CDR1 GTSNPN, CDR2 SVGIG (reference sequence). The CDR3 totals 14 residues. CDR3: CAWSVLAGPYEQYF.

J is TRBJ2-2 and V is TRBV5-1. The CDR3 runs to 15 residues. Germline V gives CDR1 SGHRS, CDR2 YFSETQ. The CDR3 loop is CASSLGRGNTGELFF.

V is TRBV5-4 and J is TRBJ2-2; lacking DNA, the TRBD1 call made by TCRdb goes unchecked. The germline V gene encodes CDR1 SGHNT and CDR2 YYREEE (reference sequence). CDR3 size: 14 residues. CDR3 in amino acids: CASSLQGNPGELFF.

The chain combines TRBV7-3 with TRBJ2-3; there is no DNA to check the TCRdb D call of TRBD2. Germline CDR1 reads SGHTA; CDR2 reads FQGTGA. The CDR3 is made up of 15 amino acids. The CDR3 loop reads CASSLTGGTDDTQYF. Full variable domain (rest looked up from reference TRBV7-3 and TRBJ2-3): GAGVSQTPSNKVTEKGKYVELRCDPISGHTALYWYRQSLGQGPEFLIYFQGTGAADDSGLPNDRFFAVRPEGSVSTLKIQRTERGDSAVYLCASSLTGGTDDTQYFGPGTRLTVL.

J is TRBJ1-5 and V is TRBV9; TCRdb designates TRBD1, a call that cannot be tested without DNA. Germline values: CDR1 SGDLS, CDR2 YYNGEE. The length of the CDR3 is 14 residues. The CDR3 sequence is CASSVGGDGQPQHF.